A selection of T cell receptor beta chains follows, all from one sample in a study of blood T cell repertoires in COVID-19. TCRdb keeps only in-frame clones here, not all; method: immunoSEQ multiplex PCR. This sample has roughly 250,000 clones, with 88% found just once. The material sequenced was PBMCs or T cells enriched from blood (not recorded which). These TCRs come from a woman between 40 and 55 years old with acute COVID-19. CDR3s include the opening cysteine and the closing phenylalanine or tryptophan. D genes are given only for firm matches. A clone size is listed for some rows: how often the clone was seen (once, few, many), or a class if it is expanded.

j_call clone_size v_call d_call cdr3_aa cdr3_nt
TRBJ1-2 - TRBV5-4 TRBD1 CASRHGTDYYGYTF TGTGCCAGCAGACACGGGACAGACTACTATGGCTACACCTTC
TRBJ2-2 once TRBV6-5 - CASSYPRGTGELFF TGTGCCAGCAGTTACCCGCGCGGAACCGGGGAGCTGTTTTTT
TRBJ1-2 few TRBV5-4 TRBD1 CASSLTQGLGYGYTF TGTGCCAGCAGCTTGACACAGGGGCTTGGATATGGCTACACCTTC
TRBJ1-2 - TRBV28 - CASSLVASPRGYTF TGTGCCAGCAGTTTAGTGGCCTCCCCCCGCGGCTACACCTTC
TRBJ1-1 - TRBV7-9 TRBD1 CASSPQGGTEAFF TGTGCCAGCAGCCCCCAGGGGGGCACTGAAGCTTTCTTT
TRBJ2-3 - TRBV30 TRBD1 CAWEWSQGTDTQYF TGTGCCTGGGAGTGGTCACAGGGGACAGATACGCAGTATTTT
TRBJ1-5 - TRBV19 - CASSISWQGWNQPQHF TGTGCCAGTAGTATCAGCTGGCAGGGTTGGAATCAGCCCCAGCATTTT
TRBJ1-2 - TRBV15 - CATSRGLSTGYGYTF TGTGCCACCAGCAGAGGACTCTCCACGGGCTATGGCTACACCTTC
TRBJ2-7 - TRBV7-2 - CASSLGLEGYEQYF TGTGCCAGCAGCTTAGGATTGGAGGGTTACGAGCAGTACTTC
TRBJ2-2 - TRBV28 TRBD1 CASSLAPGQGGGELFF TGTGCCAGCAGTTTAGCCCCGGGACAGGGCGGCGGGGAGCTGTTTTTT
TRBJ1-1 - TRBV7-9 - CASSDRDTYTEAFF TGTGCCAGCAGCGATCGGGACACTTACACTGAAGCTTTCTTT
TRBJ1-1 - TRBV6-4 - CASSEGENTEAFF TGTGCCAGCAGTGAAGGGGAGAACACTGAAGCTTTCTTT
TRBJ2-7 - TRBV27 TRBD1 CASSLKRQGYEQYF TGTGCCAGCAGTTTAAAGAGACAGGGCTACGAGCAGTACTTC
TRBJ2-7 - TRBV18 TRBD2 CASSRRPGTSGTVPYEQYF TGTGCCAGCTCCCGGCGACCGGGGACTAGCGGGACTGTACCGTACGAGCAGTACTTC
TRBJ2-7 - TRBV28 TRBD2 CASRSGTTYEQYF TGTGCCAGCAGGAGCGGGACTACCTACGAGCAGTACTTC
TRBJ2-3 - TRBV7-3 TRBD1 CASSTHTGTGRDTQYF TGTGCCAGCAGCACACATACCGGGACAGGGAGGGATACGCAGTATTTT
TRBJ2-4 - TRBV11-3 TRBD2 CASSLDFGGNIQYF TGTGCCAGCAGCTTAGACTTCGGGGGGAACATTCAGTACTTC